These T cell receptor beta chains were read from a single sample in a study of OX40 agonist ivuxolimab in advanced cancers. Libraries were prepared by immunoSEQ multiplex PCR; TCRdb keeps only in-frame clonotypes and omits some of them. Of 53,000 or so clones listed, roughly 84% are singletons. The source material was CD4+ or CD8+ T cells sorted from blood, sampled in a trial of the OX40 agonist ivuxolimab. These TCRs come from an adult with an advanced solid tumor such as melanoma, head and neck, liver or kidney cancer. The CDR3 runs from the conserved cysteine through the conserved F or W. The D gene is left open where the match is weak. The size entry is marked missing in some rows and otherwise reads once, few, many or a size class.

>-|-|TRBJ1-1|TRBV27
CASSLEAQGKFEAFF
TGTGCCAGCAGTTTAGAGGCTCAGGGGAAGTTCGAAGCTTTCTTT
>-|few|TRBJ2-2|TRBV21-1
CASSWASLEGLFF
TGTGCCAGCAGCTGGGCCAGCCTGGAGGGGCTGTTTTTT
>-|-|TRBJ1-2|TRBV9
CASSVGAGDYGYTF
TGTGCCAGCAGCGTAGGAGCCGGAGACTATGGCTACACCTTC
>-|few|TRBJ2-2|TRBV7-6
CASSFAGTGELFF
TGTGCCAGCAGCTTCGCGGGAACCGGGGAGCTGTTTTTT
>-|-|TRBJ2-7|TRBV4-1
CASSQERAGYEQYF
TGCGCCAGCAGCCAAGAACGAGCGGGTTACGAGCAGTACTTC
>TRBD1|-|TRBJ1-3|TRBV6-5
CASSGDRLLGNTIYF
TGTGCCAGCAGTGGGGACAGACTCTTAGGAAACACCATATATTTT
>-|-|TRBJ1-5|TRBV15
CATSIMTAGNQPQHF
TGTGCCACCAGCATTATGACAGCCGGCAATCAGCCCCAGCATTTT
>TRBD1|-|TRBJ1-4|TRBV14
CASSQDLPGTGEKLFF
TGTGCCAGCAGCCAAGATCTCCCAGGGACAGGTGAAAAACTGTTTTTT
>-|-|TRBJ1-4|TRBV30
CAWSVLPSSLPFNEKLFF
TGTGCCTGGAGTGTATTACCTTCCAGCCTACCTTTTAATGAAAAACTGTTTTTT
>TRBD1|-|TRBJ2-6|TRBV27
CASRGQGSGANVPTF
TGTGCCAGCAGGGGACAGGGGTCTGGGGCCAACGTCCCGACTTTC
>TRBD2|-|TRBJ2-2|TRBV27
CASSPLAGGTGELFF
TGTGCCAGCAGTCCTTTAGCGGGAGGAACCGGGGAGCTGTTTTTT
>TRBD1|-|TRBJ2-5|TRBV11-3
CASSVGQQETQYF
TGTGCCAGCAGCGTGGGACAGCAAGAGACCCAGTACTTC
>-|-|TRBJ2-7|TRBV7-2
CASSLWRTYEQYF
TGTGCCAGCAGCTTGTGGCGGACCTACGAGCAGTACTTC
>TRBD2|once|TRBJ2-1|TRBV4-2
CASSPRTSGHNEQFF
TGTGCCAGCAGCCCTCGGACTAGCGGCCACAATGAGCAGTTCTTC
>TRBD2|-|TRBJ2-1|TRBV7-9
CASSGTSGSNSEQFF
TGTGCCAGCAGCGGGACTAGTGGGAGCAATAGTGAGCAGTTCTTC
>TRBD2|-|TRBJ2-3|TRBV11-3
CASSPRPGLGTDTQYF
TGTGCCAGCAGCCCTCGGCCGGGACTAGGGACAGATACGCAGTATTTT
>-|-|TRBJ1-3|TRBV19
CASSIRQPRGSGNTIYF
TGTGCCAGTAGTATTCGACAGCCGAGGGGCTCTGGAAACACCATATATTTT
>-|-|TRBJ2-3|TRBV7-9
CASSPGTSSTDTQYF
TGTGCCAGCAGCCCCGGGACTTCTAGCACAGATACGCAGTATTTT
>TRBD2|-|TRBJ2-7|TRBV6-5
CASREPSGTYEQYF
TGTGCCAGCAGGGAGCCTAGCGGAACCTACGAGCAGTACTTC
>TRBD1|-|TRBJ2-1|TRBV18
CASSPTPTGGPYNEQFF
TGTGCCAGCTCACCTACACCTACAGGGGGCCCCTACAATGAGCAGTTCTTC
>TRBD2|-|TRBJ2-3|TRBV2
CASGLAGVDTQYF
TGTGCCAGCGGACTAGCGGGGGTAGATACGCAGTATTTT
>-|-|TRBJ1-2|TRBV4-2
CASSQVAGQSRGYTF
TGTGCCAGCAGCCAAGTGGCAGGACAGTCCAGGGGCTACACCTTC
>-|-|TRBJ1-2|TRBV5-4
CASSFHSLYGYTF
TGTGCCAGCAGCTTCCACAGTCTCTATGGCTACACCTTC
>-|-|TRBJ2-7|TRBV27
CASSSDIASSEQYF
TGTGCCAGCAGTTCGGACATAGCAAGTAGCGAGCAGTACTTC
>-|-|TRBJ1-1|TRBV6-6
CASLSLRDTEAFF
TGTGCCAGCTTGTCACTGCGGGACACTGAAGCTTTCTTT
>-|-|TRBJ1-1|TRBV4-1
CASSQESGRGTEAFF
TGCGCCAGCAGCCAAGAGTCCGGCAGGGGCACTGAAGCTTTCTTT
>TRBD1|-|TRBJ1-1|TRBV27
CASSHTGTGRGVMNTEAFF
TGTGCCAGCAGTCACACCGGGACAGGGAGAGGGGTCATGAACACTGAAGCTTTCTTT
>TRBD2|-|TRBJ2-1|TRBV11-2
CASSSVWTSGSNEQFF
TGTGCCAGCAGCTCAGTCTGGACTAGCGGGAGTAATGAGCAGTTCTTC
>-|-|TRBJ1-1|TRBV6-5
CASSEQVFATEAFF
TGTGCCAGCAGTGAACAGGTTTTTGCGACTGAAGCTTTCTTT
>-|-|TRBJ1-1|TRBV7-8
CASSLAGQGFTEAFF
TGTGCCAGCAGCTTAGCCGGGCAGGGGTTTACTGAAGCTTTCTTT
>-|-|TRBJ1-1|TRBV10-3
CAISESVRMNTEAFF
TGTGCCATCAGTGAGTCAGTCAGGATGAACACTGAAGCTTTCTTT
>TRBD1|-|TRBJ2-5|TRBV30
CAWSSGTGGLTQYF
TGTGCCTGGAGTTCCGGGACAGGGGGTTTGACCCAGTACTTC
>TRBD1|-|TRBJ1-4|TRBV6-5
CASSDYRGEKLFF
TGTGCCAGCAGTGATTACAGGGGCGAAAAACTGTTTTTT
>-|-|TRBJ2-1|TRBV27
CASSFRENNEQFF
TGTGCCAGCAGTTTCCGGGAAAACAATGAGCAGTTCTTC
>-|once|TRBJ1-2|TRBV7-2
CASSPQSSRGRSGYTF
TGTGCCAGCAGCCCCCAATCGTCCCGGGGGAGAAGTGGCTACACCTTC
>-|few|TRBJ1-1|TRBV6-1
CASSPSSMNTEAFF
TGTGCCAGCAGTCCTTCCAGCATGAACACTGAAGCTTTCTTT
>TRBD2|-|TRBJ2-5|TRBV11-3
CASSLGLAGRETQYF
TGTGCCAGCAGCTTAGGACTAGCGGGAAGAGAGACCCAGTACTTC
>TRBD1|-|TRBJ1-6|TRBV4-1
CASSPGQGWDSPLHF
TGCGCCAGCAGCCCCGGACAGGGGTGGGATTCACCCCTCCACTTT
>-|-|TRBJ1-5|TRBV4-1
CASSLGVGFGNQPQHF
TGCGCCAGCAGCCTCGGGGTAGGGTTTGGAAATCAGCCCCAGCATTTT
>-|few|TRBJ2-3|TRBV2
CASKQGLDTQYF
TGTGCCAGCAAACAGGGTCTAGATACGCAGTATTTT
>-|-|TRBJ2-4|TRBV7-2
CASSLRGDIQYF
TGTGCCAGCAGCTTAAGGGGGGACATTCAGTACTTC
>TRBD2|-|TRBJ2-1|TRBV4-2
CASSPDKRDYNEQFF
TGTGCCAGCAGCCCGGATAAGCGGGACTACAATGAGCAGTTCTTC
>-|few|TRBJ1-3|TRBV6-1
CASMADSGNTIYF
TGTGCCAGCATGGCAGACTCTGGAAACACCATATATTTT
>TRBD2|-|TRBJ2-1|TRBV7-9
CASSPQGLAGVNEQFF
TGTGCCAGCAGCCCACAGGGACTAGCGGGAGTCAATGAGCAGTTCTTC
>-|-|TRBJ1-1|TRBV18
CASSFRGQNTEAFF
TGTGCCAGCTCTTTTAGGGGACAGAACACTGAAGCTTTCTTT
>-|-|TRBJ1-3|TRBV5-4
CASSLDLGGNTIYF
TGTGCCAGCAGCTTGGATTTAGGCGGAAACACCATATATTTT
>TRBD2|-|TRBJ2-7|TRBV11-2
CASSFTSGNYEQYF
TGTGCCAGCAGCTTCACTAGCGGGAACTACGAGCAGTACTTC
>-|-|TRBJ2-7|TRBV4-2
CASSQGGVGGYEQYF
TGTGCCAGCAGCCAAGGGGGGGTCGGTGGATACGAGCAGTACTTC
>-|-|TRBJ1-1|TRBV4-2
CASSLEAEAFF
TGTGCCAGCAGCTTGGAGGCTGAAGCTTTCTTT
>-|-|TRBJ1-4|TRBV7-9
CASSAGTGGNEKLFF
TGTGCCAGCAGCGCCGGGACCGGGGGGAATGAAAAACTGTTTTTT
>TRBD1|-|TRBJ1-5|TRBV5-6
CASSLGDRGRHQPQHF
TGTGCCAGCAGCTTGGGGGACAGGGGAAGGCATCAGCCCCAGCATTTT
>-|-|TRBJ1-3|TRBV19
CASRGQSGNTIYF
TGTGCCAGCAGGGGACAATCTGGAAACACCATATATTTT
>-|-|TRBJ2-6|TRBV5-4
CASSLRGSPSGANVLTF
TGTGCCAGCAGCTTAAGGGGTAGTCCTTCTGGGGCCAACGTCCTGACTTTC
>-|-|TRBJ1-1|TRBV27
CASSLSASDPRAQIEAFF
TGTGCCAGCAGTTTATCCGCATCAGACCCTAGGGCGCAAATTGAAGCTTTCTTT
>-|-|TRBJ2-5|TRBV7-2
CASSGQETQYF
TGTGCCAGCAGCGGACAAGAGACCCAGTACTTC
>TRBD1|-|TRBJ1-5|TRBV6-1
CASSVTGVSNQPQHF
TGTGCCAGCAGCGTGACAGGGGTGAGCAATCAGCCCCAGCATTTT
>-|-|TRBJ2-5|TRBV6-1
CATLHGGEETQYF
TGTGCCACCCTGCACGGGGGCGAGGAGACCCAGTACTTC
>TRBD1|-|TRBJ2-3|TRBV7-2
CASSLVGTGLALDTQYF
TGTGCCAGCAGCTTAGTGGGGACAGGACTTGCCTTAGATACGCAGTATTTT
>-|-|TRBJ2-5|TRBV6-5
CASSGLAQETQYF
TGTGCCAGCAGTGGGCTAGCCCAAGAGACCCAGTACTTC